Listed below are T cell receptor beta chains from one sample, sequenced in a study of blood T cell repertoires in COVID-19. Some clones are missing from TCRdb's copy, which holds only in-frame ones; the method was immunoSEQ multiplex PCR. The data contain 120,000 or so clones, around 85% of them singletons. The source material was peripheral blood. The receptors were gathered from a woman in her fifties or sixties with acute or convalescent COVID-19. Each CDR3 is given with its conserved first and last residue. Fields, in order: V gene, clone size, D gene, J gene, CDR3 protein, CDR3 DNA. D genes are given only for firm matches. Clone size is not always given. Where it is, it says once, few, many or a class for expanded clones.

>TRBV5-1|-|-|TRBJ2-2
CASSFGTSGTGELFF
TGCGCCAGCAGCTTTGGAACGTCGGGCACCGGGGAGCTGTTTTTT
>TRBV7-9|-|-|TRBJ1-2
CASSLSTVYGYTF
TGTGCCAGCAGCCTCTCGACAGTGTATGGCTACACCTTC
>TRBV19|-|-|TRBJ2-7
CASSTLQGTYEQYF
TGTGCCAGTAGTACGTTACAGGGAACCTACGAGCAGTACTTC
>TRBV20-1|-|-|TRBJ1-1
CSARGGTEAFF
TGCAGTGCTAGAGGAGGCACTGAAGCTTTCTTT
>TRBV7-8|many|-|TRBJ2-2
CASSLGNGVQIAGELFF
TGTGCCAGCAGCTTAGGGAACGGGGTTCAGATCGCCGGGGAGCTGTTTTTT
>TRBV18|-|-|TRBJ1-1
CASSPGGGSRAEAFF
TGTGCCAGCTCACCAGGGGGAGGGAGTCGGGCTGAAGCTTTCTTT
>TRBV4-1|-|-|TRBJ1-2
CASSRAGDGSNYGYTF
TGCGCCAGCAGCCGTGCAGGGGATGGGTCAAACTATGGCTACACCTTC
>TRBV7-2|few|TRBD1|TRBJ1-1
CASSFWTGWDTEAFF
TGTGCCAGCAGCTTTTGGACAGGGTGGGACACTGAAGCTTTCTTT
>TRBV5-5|once|TRBD1|TRBJ2-2
CASSWTGGNTGELFF
TGTGCCAGCAGCTGGACAGGGGGAAACACCGGGGAGCTGTTTTTT
>TRBV18|-|TRBD1|TRBJ1-1
CASSLRGQGSAEAFF
TGTGCCAGCTCACTAAGAGGACAGGGAAGCGCTGAAGCTTTCTTT
>TRBV3-1/TRBV3-2|once|-|TRBJ1-1
CASSQALTGPTEAFF
TGTGCCAGCAGCCAAGCCTTGACAGGCCCTACCGAAGCTTTCTTT
>TRBV21-1|-|-|TRBJ1-1
CASSKSRTGSSNTEAFF
TGTGCCAGCAGCAAAAGTCGGACAGGGTCGTCGAACACTGAAGCTTTCTTT
>TRBV6-5|-|TRBD1|TRBJ1-6
CASTGQGPSPLHF
TGTGCCAGCACGGGACAGGGGCCTTCACCCCTCCACTTT
>TRBV10-3|-|TRBD1|TRBJ2-7
CAINDRASAYEQYF
TGTGCCATCAACGACAGGGCTTCAGCCTACGAGCAGTACTTC
>TRBV7-8|-|TRBD2|TRBJ2-3
CASSLDPASGDTDTQYF
TGTGCCAGCAGCTTAGATCCGGCTAGCGGAGACACAGATACGCAGTATTTT
>TRBV5-5|-|TRBD1|TRBJ1-6
CASSPRDRGSYNSPLHF
TGTGCCAGCAGCCCCAGGGACAGGGGATCCTATAATTCACCCCTCCACTTT